This TCR beta chain was documented in a study of blood T cells in healthy people across ages. Broader study findings: A strong correlation was seen between TCR beta diversity and naive T cell percentage. The study found more naive CD4+ cells and higher diversity in long-lived than aged donors. CMV status of donors was unknown, possibly confounding expanded clonotype changes.

For this clonotype: Its antigen remains unidentified.

The use of a sample-barcoded 5' primer and a J-beta primer mix characterized a second PCR of roughly 6 to 12 cycles. Using its own MiXCR run on the 5' RACE reads, TCRdb lists one record per CDR3 protein. The repertoire includes some 1.5 million distinct CDR3 sequences, roughly 43% of them detected once, and approximately 4% sits in the top ten. Roughly 10 milliliters of peripheral blood were drawn from each donor. V was shortened by 6 bases and J by 5 bases, with 19 bases between the two germline ends. This CDR3 region has 15 residues. Germline assignment: CDR1 MNHEY and CDR2 SVGAGI. The receptor was isolated from a woman in her late teens or twenties in good health. Sequenced input: blood. The genes are TRBV6-5 and TRBJ2-5; D is perhaps TRBD1 or TRBD2 (6 bases each). The DNA of the CDR3 is TGTGCCAGCAGCCCATCTTGGGGGGCGGGGGAGACCCAGTACTTC. Translation: CASSPSWGAGETQYF.